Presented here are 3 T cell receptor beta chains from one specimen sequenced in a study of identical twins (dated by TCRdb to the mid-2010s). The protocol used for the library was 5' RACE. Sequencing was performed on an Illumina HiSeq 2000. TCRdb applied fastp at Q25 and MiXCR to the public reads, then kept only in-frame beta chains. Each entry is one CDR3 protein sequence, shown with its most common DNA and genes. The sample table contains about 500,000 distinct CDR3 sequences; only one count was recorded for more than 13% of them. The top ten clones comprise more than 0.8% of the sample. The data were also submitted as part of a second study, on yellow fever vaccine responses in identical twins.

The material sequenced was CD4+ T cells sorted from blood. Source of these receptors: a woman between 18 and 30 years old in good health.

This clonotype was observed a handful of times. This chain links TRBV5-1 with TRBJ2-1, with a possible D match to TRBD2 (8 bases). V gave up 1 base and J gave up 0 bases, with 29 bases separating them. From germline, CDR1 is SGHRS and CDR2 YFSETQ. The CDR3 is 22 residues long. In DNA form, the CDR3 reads TGCGCCAGCAGCTTGAAGGGGGCAGGGGGACTAGACATACTAGGCTCCTACAATGAGCAGTTCTTC. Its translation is CASSLKGAGGLDILGSYNEQFF.

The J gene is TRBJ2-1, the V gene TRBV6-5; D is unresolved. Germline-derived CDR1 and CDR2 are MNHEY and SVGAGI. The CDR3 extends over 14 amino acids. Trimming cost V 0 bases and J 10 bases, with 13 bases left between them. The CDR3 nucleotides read TGTGCCAGCAGTTACTCGAATATCCCCTCCGAGCAGTTCTTC. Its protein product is CASSYSNIPSEQFF.

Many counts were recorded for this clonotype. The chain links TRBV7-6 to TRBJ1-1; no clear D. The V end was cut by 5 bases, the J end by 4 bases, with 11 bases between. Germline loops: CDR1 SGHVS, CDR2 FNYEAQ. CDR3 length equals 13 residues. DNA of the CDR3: TGTGCCAGCAGCGCCCTAGAAGGCACTGAAGCTTTCTTT. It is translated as CASSALEGTEAFF.